This is a list of T cell receptor beta chains from one sample in a study of STAT5B mutations in CD4+ large granular lymphocyte leukemia. Sequencing was performed with immunoSEQ multiplex PCR; in TCRdb, only in-frame clones are kept and a portion is missing. The sample shows about 30,000 clones, approximately 80% of them seen only once. The sample was CD4+ T cells from blood buffy coats. These receptors came from a human donor in good health. CDR3s include the opening cysteine and the closing phenylalanine or tryptophan. The D gene is left open where the match is weak. Expanded clones are given a class, and other clones once, few, many or no size at all.

j_call d_call clone_size v_call cdr3_aa cdr3_nt
TRBJ2-7 NA NA TRBV19 CATKGSYSYEQYF TGTGCCACTAAAGGGAGCTACTCCTACGAGCAGTACTTC
TRBJ2-2 NA NA TRBV5-4 CASSPQGGELFF TGTGCCAGCAGCCCCCAGGGCGGGGAGCTGTTTTTT
TRBJ1-1 TRBD1 NA TRBV19 CASSIDNRQGSTEAFF TGTGCCAGTAGTATAGACAACCGACAGGGGAGCACTGAAGCTTTCTTT
TRBJ2-4 TRBD1 NA TRBV27 CASSFGDRGNIQYF TGTGCCAGCAGTTTTGGGGACAGGGGGAACATTCAGTACTTC
TRBJ2-1 TRBD1 NA TRBV5-1 CASQPTGQYFNEQFF TGCGCCAGTCAGCCGACAGGGCAATATTTCAATGAGCAGTTCTTC
TRBJ2-1 TRBD2 NA TRBV27 CASSFALAGRDEQFF TGTGCCAGCAGTTTCGCACTAGCGGGGAGGGATGAGCAGTTCTTC
TRBJ1-1 NA NA TRBV7-2 CASSLVRVNTEAFF TGTGCCAGCAGCTTAGTCCGAGTAAACACTGAAGCTTTCTTT
TRBJ2-7 NA NA TRBV6-5 CASSGSDRYEQYF TGTGCCAGCAGTGGTTCGGACCGGTACGAGCAGTACTTC
TRBJ1-1 NA few TRBV19 CASSRGEGEAFF TGTGCCAGTAGTAGGGGTGAGGGGGAAGCTTTCTTT
TRBJ1-5 TRBD1 once TRBV30 CAWSVGQGGGQPQHF TGTGCCTGGAGTGTGGGACAGGGAGGGGGTCAGCCCCAGCATTTT
TRBJ1-2 TRBD1 once TRBV7-8 CASSLAGQGNYGYTF TGTGCCAGCAGCTTAGCGGGACAGGGTAACTATGGCTACACCTTC
TRBJ1-5 NA NA TRBV6-5 CASRTGGQPQHF TGTGCCAGCAGAACAGGTGGTCAGCCCCAGCATTTT
TRBJ2-7 TRBD2 once TRBV6-5 CASRTLAGGPHEQYF TGTGCCAGCAGGACACTAGCGGGAGGGCCCCACGAGCAGTACTTC
TRBJ2-3 TRBD2 NA TRBV9 CASSPGVLAGKDTQYF TGTGCCAGCAGCCCAGGGGTCTTAGCGGGGAAGGATACGCAGTATTTT